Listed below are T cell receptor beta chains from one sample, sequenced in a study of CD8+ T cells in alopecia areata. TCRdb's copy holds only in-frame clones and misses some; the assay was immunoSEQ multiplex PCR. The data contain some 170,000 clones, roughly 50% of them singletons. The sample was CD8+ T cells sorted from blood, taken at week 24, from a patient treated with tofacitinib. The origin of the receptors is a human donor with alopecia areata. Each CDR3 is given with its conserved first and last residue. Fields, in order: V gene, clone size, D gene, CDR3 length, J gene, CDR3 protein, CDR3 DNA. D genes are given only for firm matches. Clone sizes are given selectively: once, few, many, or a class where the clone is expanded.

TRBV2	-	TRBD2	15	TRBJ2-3	CASRSGLANTDTQYF	TGTGCCAGCAGAAGTGGACTAGCTAACACAGATACGCAGTATTTT
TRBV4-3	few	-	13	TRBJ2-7	CASSQDFLGEQYF	TGCGCCAGCAGCCAAGATTTTCTAGGCGAGCAGTACTTC
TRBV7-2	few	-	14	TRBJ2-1	CASSLGGVYNEQFF	TGTGCCAGCAGCTTAGGTGGAGTATACAATGAGCAGTTCTTC
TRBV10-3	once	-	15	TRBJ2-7	CAIKVSGESSYEQYF	TGTGCCATCAAAGTCTCCGGCGAGAGCTCCTACGAGCAGTACTTC
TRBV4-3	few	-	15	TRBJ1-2	CASSQDLVSNYGYTF	TGCGCCAGCAGCCAAGATCTGGTCTCGAACTATGGCTACACCTTC
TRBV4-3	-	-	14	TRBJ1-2	CASSQDRWTYGYTF	TGCGCCAGCAGCCAAGATCGGTGGACCTATGGCTACACCTTC
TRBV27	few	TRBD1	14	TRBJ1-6	CASSLGTGNSPLHF	TGTGCCAGCAGTTTAGGGACAGGCAATTCACCCCTCCACTTT
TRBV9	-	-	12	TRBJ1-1	CASSVVRADDFF	TGTGCCAGCAGCGTAGTCCGTGCCGACGATTTCTTT
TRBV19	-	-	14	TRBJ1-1	CASTPQGGNTEAFF	TGTGCCAGTACCCCTCAAGGGGGGAACACTGAAGCTTTCTTT
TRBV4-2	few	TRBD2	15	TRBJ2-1	CASSPGDGGASEQFF	TGTGCCAGCAGCCCAGGGGACGGGGGGGCAAGTGAGCAGTTCTTC
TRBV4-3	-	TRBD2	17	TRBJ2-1	CASSHDGTSGSYNEQFF	TGCGCCAGCAGCCATGATGGGACTAGCGGCTCCTACAATGAGCAGTTCTTC
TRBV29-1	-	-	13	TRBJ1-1	CSIYLRGNTEAFF	TGCAGCATCTATTTGAGGGGGAACACTGAAGCTTTCTTT
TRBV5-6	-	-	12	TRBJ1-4	CASSGLGEKLFF	TGTGCCAGCAGCGGACTCGGGGAAAAACTGTTTTTT
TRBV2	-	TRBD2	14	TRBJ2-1	CASRWTSPDNEQFF	TGTGCCAGCAGATGGACTAGTCCTGACAATGAGCAGTTCTTC
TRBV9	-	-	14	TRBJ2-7	CASSVSPGDYEQYF	TGTGCCAGCAGCGTATCCCCGGGGGACTACGAGCAGTACTTC
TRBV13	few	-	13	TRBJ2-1	CASSSHGWFEQFF	TGTGCCAGCAGCTCACACGGGTGGTTTGAGCAGTTCTTC
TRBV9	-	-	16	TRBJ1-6	CASSVGLVAGDSPLHF	TGTGCCAGCAGCGTAGGCTTAGTTGCGGGAGATTCACCCCTCCACTTT
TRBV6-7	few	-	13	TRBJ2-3	CASSYSNTDTQYF	TGTGCCAGCAGTTACTCGAACACAGATACGCAGTATTTT
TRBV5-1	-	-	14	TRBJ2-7	CASSTIDGPYEQYF	TGCGCCAGCAGCACGATCGACGGACCCTACGAGCAGTACTTC
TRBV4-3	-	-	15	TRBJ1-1	CASSQERALNTEAFF	TGCGCCAGCAGCCAAGAGAGGGCCTTGAACACTGAAGCTTTCTTT
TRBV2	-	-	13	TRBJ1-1	CASSDAGDTEAFF	TGTGCCAGCAGTGATGCAGGGGACACTGAAGCTTTCTTT
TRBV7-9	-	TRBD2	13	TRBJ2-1	CASSRGGESWQFF	TGTGCCAGCAGCCGCGGGGGGGAGTCTTGGCAGTTCTTC
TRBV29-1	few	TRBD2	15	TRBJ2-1	CSVDGGDRPYNEQFF	TGCAGCGTTGATGGGGGGGACCGACCCTACAATGAGCAGTTCTTC
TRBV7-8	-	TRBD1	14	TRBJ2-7	CASTQDRGLHEQYF	TGTGCCAGCACCCAGGACAGGGGGCTCCACGAGCAGTACTTC
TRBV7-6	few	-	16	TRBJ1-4	CASSSPDSATNEKLFF	TGTGCCAGCAGCTCCCCGGACAGCGCAACTAATGAAAAACTGTTTTTT
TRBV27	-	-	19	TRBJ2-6	CASSTVAGPARSGANVLTF	TGTGCCAGCAGCACTGTCGCGGGCCCCGCTCGGTCTGGGGCCAACGTCCTGACTTTC
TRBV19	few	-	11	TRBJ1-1	CASSGGPEAFF	TGTGCCAGTAGTGGGGGCCCTGAAGCTTTCTTT
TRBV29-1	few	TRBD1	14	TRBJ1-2	CSVGFGDRGNGYTF	TGCAGCGTTGGGTTCGGGGACAGGGGAAATGGCTACACCTTC
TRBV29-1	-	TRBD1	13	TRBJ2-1	CSVDGQGENEQFF	TGCAGCGTGGACGGACAGGGGGAGAATGAGCAGTTCTTC
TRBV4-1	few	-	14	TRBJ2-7	CASSQDWPGYEQYF	TGCGCCAGCAGCCAAGATTGGCCAGGTTACGAGCAGTACTTC
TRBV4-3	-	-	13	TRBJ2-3	CASSRIYPDTQYF	TGCGCCAGCAGCCGCATCTACCCGGATACGCAGTATTTT
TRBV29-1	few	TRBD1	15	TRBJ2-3	CSVGGGQGGTDTQYF	TGCAGCGTTGGGGGTGGACAGGGCGGCACAGATACGCAGTATTTT
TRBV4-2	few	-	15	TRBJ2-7	CASSQVRDGTYEQYF	TGTGCCAGCAGCCAAGTAAGGGACGGAACCTACGAGCAGTACTTC
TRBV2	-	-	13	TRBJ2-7	CASCRQISYEQYF	TGTGCCAGCTGCCGACAGATCTCCTACGAGCAGTACTTC
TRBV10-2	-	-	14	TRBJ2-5	CATALTGRLETQYF	TGCGCCACCGCCCTAACAGGGCGGTTAGAGACCCAGTACTTC
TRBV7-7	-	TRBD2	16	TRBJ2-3	CASSLGTSGGADTQYF	TGTGCCAGCAGCCTCGGGACTAGCGGGGGGGCAGATACGCAGTATTTT
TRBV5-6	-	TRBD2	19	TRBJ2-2	CASSLSTSGGLANTGELFF	TGTGCCAGCAGCTTGTCGACTAGCGGGGGACTCGCGAACACCGGGGAGCTGTTTTTT
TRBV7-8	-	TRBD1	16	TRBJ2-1	CASSSHRGYSFNEQFF	TGTGCCAGCAGCTCGCACAGGGGCTACTCTTTTAATGAGCAGTTCTTC
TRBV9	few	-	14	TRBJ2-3	CASSGDSSTDTQYF	TGTGCCAGCAGCGGCGACAGTAGCACAGATACGCAGTATTTT
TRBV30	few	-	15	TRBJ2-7	CAWSVLRTDGYEQYF	TGTGCCTGGAGTGTACTACGGACGGACGGCTACGAGCAGTACTTC
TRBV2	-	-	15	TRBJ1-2	CASSRFPPPGYGYTF	TGTGCCAGCAGCCGATTTCCCCCCCCAGGGTATGGCTACACCTTC
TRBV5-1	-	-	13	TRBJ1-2	CASSLDGPYGYTF	TGCGCCAGCAGCTTAGACGGGCCCTATGGCTACACCTTC
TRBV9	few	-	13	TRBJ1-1	CASSVGDRTEAFF	TGTGCCAGCAGCGTTGGGGACCGCACTGAAGCTTTCTTT
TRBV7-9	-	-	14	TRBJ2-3	CASSDPGRTDTQYF	TGTGCCAGCAGCGACCCGGGGCGCACAGATACGCAGTATTTT
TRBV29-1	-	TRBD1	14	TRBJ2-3	CSVVGQGAGDTQYF	TGCAGCGTTGTGGGACAGGGGGCTGGAGATACGCAGTATTTT
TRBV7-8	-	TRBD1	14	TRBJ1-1	CASRSGQGHTEAFF	TGTGCCAGCAGAAGTGGACAGGGACACACTGAAGCTTTCTTT
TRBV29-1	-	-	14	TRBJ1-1	CSVEASEGGTEAFF	TGCAGCGTTGAAGCCTCGGAGGGAGGGACTGAAGCTTTCTTT
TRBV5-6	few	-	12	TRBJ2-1	CASSAGVAEQFF	TGTGCCAGCAGCGCTGGGGTTGCGGAGCAGTTCTTC
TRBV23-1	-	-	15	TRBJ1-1	CASSQSRWAVPEAFF	TGCGCCAGCAGTCAATCGAGGTGGGCGGTACCAGAAGCTTTCTTT
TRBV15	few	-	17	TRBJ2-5	CATSRDLRTSKQETQYF	TGTGCCACCAGCAGAGATCTCAGGACTTCGAAACAAGAGACCCAGTACTTC
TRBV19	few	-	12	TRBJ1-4	CASSMDREKLFF	TGTGCCAGTAGTATGGACAGAGAAAAACTGTTTTTT
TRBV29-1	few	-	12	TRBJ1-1	CSDTNRDTEAFF	TGCAGCGATACCAACAGGGACACTGAAGCTTTCTTT